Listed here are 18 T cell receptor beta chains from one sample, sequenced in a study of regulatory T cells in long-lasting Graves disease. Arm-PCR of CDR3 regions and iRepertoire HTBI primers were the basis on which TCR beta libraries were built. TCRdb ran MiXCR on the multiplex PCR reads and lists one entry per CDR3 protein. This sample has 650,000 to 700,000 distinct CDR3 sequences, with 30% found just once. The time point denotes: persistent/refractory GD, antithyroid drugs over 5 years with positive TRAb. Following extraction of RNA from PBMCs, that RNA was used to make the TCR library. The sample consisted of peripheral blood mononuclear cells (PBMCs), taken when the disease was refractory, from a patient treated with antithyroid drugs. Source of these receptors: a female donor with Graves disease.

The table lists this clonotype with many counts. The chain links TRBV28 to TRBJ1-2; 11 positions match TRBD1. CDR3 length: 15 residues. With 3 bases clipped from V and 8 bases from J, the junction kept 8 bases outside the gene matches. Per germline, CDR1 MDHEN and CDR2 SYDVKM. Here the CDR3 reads CASSFSGTGGLGYTF. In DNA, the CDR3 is TGTGCCAGCAGTTTTAGCGGGACAGGGGGTCTCGGCTACACCTTC.

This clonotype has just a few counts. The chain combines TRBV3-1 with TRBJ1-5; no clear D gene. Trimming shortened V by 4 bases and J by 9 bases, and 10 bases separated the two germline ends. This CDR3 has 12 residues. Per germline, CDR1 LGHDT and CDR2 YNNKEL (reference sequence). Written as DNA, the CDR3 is TGTGCCAGCAGCCCAGGAGGATGGCCCCAGCATTTT. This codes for CASSPGGWPQHF.

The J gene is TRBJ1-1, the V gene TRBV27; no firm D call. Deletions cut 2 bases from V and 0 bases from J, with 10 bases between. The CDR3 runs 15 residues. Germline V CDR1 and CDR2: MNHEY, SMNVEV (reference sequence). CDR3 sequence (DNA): TGTGCCAGCAGTTTAGCAGGACTCATGAACACTGAAGCTTTCTTT. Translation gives CASSLAGLMNTEAFF.

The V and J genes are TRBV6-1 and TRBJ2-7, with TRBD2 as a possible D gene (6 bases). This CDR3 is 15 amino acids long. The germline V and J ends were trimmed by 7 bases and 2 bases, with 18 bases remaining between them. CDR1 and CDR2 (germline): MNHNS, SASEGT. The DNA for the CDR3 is TGTGCCAGCACTCCTCGGAGCGGAGGGCCCTACGAGCAGTACTTC. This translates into CASTPRSGGPYEQYF.

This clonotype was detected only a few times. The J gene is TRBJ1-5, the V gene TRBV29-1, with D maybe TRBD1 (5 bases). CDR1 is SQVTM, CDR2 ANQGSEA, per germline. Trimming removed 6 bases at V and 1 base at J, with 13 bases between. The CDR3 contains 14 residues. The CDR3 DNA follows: TGCAGCGTCGTAACGGGGGTCAGCAATCAGCCCCAGCATTTT. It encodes CSVVTGVSNQPQHF.

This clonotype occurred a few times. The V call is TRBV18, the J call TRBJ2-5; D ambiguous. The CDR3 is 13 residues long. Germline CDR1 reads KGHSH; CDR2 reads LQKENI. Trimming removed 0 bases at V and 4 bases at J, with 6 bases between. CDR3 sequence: CASSPPSPETQYF. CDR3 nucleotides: TGTGCCAGCTCACCACCTAGCCCAGAGACCCAGTACTTC.

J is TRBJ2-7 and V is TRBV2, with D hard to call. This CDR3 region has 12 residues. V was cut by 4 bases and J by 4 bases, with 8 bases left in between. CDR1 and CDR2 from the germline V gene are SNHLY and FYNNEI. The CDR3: CASSVREYEQYF. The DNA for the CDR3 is TGTGCCAGCAGTGTCAGAGAGTACGAGCAGTACTTC.

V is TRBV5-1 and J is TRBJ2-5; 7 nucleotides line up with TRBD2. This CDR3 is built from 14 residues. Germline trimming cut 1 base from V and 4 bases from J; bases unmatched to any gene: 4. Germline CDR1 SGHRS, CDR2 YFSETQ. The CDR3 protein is CASSLRGSAETQYF. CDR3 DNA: TGCGCCAGCAGCTTGCGCGGGAGCGCAGAGACCCAGTACTTC.

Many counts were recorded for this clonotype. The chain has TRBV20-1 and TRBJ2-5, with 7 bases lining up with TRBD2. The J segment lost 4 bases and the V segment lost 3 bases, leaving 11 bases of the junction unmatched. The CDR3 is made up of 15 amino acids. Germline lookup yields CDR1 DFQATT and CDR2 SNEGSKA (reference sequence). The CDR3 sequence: CSARAGGRPLETQYF. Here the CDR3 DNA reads TGCAGTGCTAGGGCTGGCGGGAGACCTTTAGAGACCCAGTACTTC.

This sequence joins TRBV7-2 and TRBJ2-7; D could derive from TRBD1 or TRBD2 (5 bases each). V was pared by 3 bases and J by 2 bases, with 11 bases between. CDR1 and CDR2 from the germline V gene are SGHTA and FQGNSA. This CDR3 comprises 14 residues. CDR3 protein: CASSLDTGPYEQYF. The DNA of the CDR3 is TGTGCCAGCAGCTTGGACACGGGGCCCTACGAGCAGTACTTC. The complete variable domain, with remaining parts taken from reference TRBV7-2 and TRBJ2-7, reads GAGVSQSPSNKVTEKGKDVELRCDPISGHTALYWYRQSLGQGLEFLIYFQGNSAPDKSGLPSDRFSAERTGGSVSTLTIQRTQQEDSAVYLCASSLDTGPYEQYFGPGTRLTVT.

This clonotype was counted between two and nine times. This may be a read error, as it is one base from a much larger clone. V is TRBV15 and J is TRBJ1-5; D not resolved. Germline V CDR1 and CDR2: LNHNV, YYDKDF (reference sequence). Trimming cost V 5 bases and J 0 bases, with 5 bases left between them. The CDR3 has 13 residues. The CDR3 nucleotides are TGTGCCACCAGCTTAGGTAGCAATCAGCCCCAGCATTTT. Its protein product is CATSLGSNQPQHF.

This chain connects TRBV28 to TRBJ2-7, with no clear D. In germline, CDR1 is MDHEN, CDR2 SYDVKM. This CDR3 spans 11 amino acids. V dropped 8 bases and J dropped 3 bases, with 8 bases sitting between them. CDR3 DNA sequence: TGTGCCAGCCGGGCCCTCTACGAGCAGTACTTC. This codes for CASRALYEQYF.

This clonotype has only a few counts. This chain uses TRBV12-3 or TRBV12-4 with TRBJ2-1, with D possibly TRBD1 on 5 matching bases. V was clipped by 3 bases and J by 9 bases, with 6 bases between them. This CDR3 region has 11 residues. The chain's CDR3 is CASSFRGEQFF. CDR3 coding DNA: TGTGCCAGCAGTTTTAGGGGTGAGCAGTTCTTC.

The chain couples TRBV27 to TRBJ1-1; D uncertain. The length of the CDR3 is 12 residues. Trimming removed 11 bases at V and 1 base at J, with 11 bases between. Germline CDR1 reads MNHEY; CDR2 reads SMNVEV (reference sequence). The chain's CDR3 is CASRMENTEAFF. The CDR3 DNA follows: TGTGCCTCCCGGATGGAGAACACTGAAGCTTTCTTT.

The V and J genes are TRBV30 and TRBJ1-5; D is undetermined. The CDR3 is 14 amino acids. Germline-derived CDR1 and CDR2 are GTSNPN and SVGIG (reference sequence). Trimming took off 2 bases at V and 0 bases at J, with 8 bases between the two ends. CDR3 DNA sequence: TGTGCCTGGAGTCCAGTCTTTAGCAATCAGCCCCAGCATTTT. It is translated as CAWSPVFSNQPQHF.

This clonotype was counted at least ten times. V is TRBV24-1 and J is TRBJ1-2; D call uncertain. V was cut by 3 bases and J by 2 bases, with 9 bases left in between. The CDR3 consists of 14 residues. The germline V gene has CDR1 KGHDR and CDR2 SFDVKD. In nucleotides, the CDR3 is TGTGCCACCAGTGATCCCGACACGAACTATGGCTACACCTTC. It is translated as CATSDPDTNYGYTF.

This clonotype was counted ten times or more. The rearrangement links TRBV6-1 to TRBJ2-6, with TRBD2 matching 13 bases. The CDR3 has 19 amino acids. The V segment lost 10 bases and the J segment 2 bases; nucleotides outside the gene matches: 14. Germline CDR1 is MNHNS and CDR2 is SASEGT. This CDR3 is CATRPGTSGAPAGANVLTF. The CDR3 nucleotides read TGTGCCACCAGACCCGGGACTAGCGGGGCCCCCGCTGGGGCCAACGTCCTGACTTTC.

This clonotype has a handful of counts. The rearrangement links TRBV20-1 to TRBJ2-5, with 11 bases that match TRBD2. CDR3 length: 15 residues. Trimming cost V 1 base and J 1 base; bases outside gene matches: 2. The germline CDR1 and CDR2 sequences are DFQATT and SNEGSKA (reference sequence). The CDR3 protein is CSARAGTSGQETQYF. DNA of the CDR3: TGCAGTGCTAGAGCCGGGACTAGCGGCCAAGAGACCCAGTACTTC.